This TCR beta chain stems from a study of shared clonotypes between healthy human individuals. Terminally differentiated effector memory CD45RA+ cells were left out of the naive CD8 fraction, which was CD45RO-negative and positively selected for CCR7. This CDR3 has 15 residues. CDR1 MNHEY and CDR2 SMNVEV come from the germline V gene (reference sequence). V lost 6 bases, J lost 1 base, and 5 bases stayed unmatched. Sequenced by immunoSEQ multiplex PCR; TCRdb stores in-frame clones only, minus some. The table lists about 2 million clones, about 95% of them singletons. The chain is built from TRBV27 and TRBJ2-5, with TRBD2 matching 10 bases. The origin of this receptor is a man aged 18 to 30 in good health. The sample comprised naive CD8+ T cells sorted from blood. The CDR3 is CASRVAGGFQETQYF. CDR3 nucleotide sequence: TGTGCCAGCAGAGTAGCGGGGGGTTTCCAAGAGACCCAGTACTTC.